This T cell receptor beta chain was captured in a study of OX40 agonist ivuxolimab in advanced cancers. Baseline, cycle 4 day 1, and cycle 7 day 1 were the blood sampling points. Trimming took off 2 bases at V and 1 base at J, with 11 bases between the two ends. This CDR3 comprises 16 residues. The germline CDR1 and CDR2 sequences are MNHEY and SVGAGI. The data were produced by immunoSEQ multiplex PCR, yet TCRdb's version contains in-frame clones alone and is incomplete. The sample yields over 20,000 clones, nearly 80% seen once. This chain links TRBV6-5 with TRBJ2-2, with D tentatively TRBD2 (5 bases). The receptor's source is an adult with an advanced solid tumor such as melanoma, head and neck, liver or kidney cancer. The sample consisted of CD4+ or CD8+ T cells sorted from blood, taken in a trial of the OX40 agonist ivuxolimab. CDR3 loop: CASSYVDGVNTGELFF. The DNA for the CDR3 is TGTGCCAGCAGTTACGTGGACGGGGTGAACACCGGGGAGCTGTTTTTT.